This section outlines one T cell receptor beta chain sequence together with its context. Its antigen is not known. The sample belongs to a study of T cells in Graves' hyperthyroidism and ophthalmopathy. Study findings and constraints: In the blood, most expanded thyroid clonotypes above 0.001 appeared as well.

Individuals with ophthalmopathy presented a Clinical Activity Score of at least 3, a NOSPECS grade of at least 4 and a duration under 3 months. PBMCs were sourced from approximately 9.3 ml fresh peripheral blood. Template material for amplifying TCR beta CDR3 regions consisted of RNA transcripts. The HTBI set primed first-round TCR CDR3 RT-PCR. TCRdb used MiXCR to reprocess the multiplex PCR reads, holding one entry per CDR3 protein. This table has around 56,000 distinct CDR3 sequences, 53% appearing once. The specimen was blood. The receptor was derived from a woman aged 55-70 years with Graves' ophthalmopathy.

Written as DNA, the CDR3 is TGCGCCAGCAGCCAAGATCATGGCGCAGGTACGCAGTATTTT. Translating gives CASSQDHGAGTQYF. The chain has TRBV4-1 and TRBJ2-3; D not certain. Germline V gives CDR1 MGHRA, CDR2 YSYEKL. The V gene lost 0 bases and the J gene lost 8 bases, with 12 bases spanning the gap. CDR3 length equals 14 residues.